Each of the 30 T cell receptor beta chains below was sequenced from the same sample in a study of technical replicates of blood from several donors. TCRdb keeps only in-frame clones here, not all; method: immunoSEQ multiplex PCR. The data hold tens of thousands of clones, with roughly 98% observed a single time. What was sequenced was T cells isolated from PBMCs. These receptors came from a human donor in good health.

The rearrangement uses TRBV7-2 and TRBJ2-7; TRBD2 aligns across 7 bases. This CDR3 spans 13 amino acids. Germline trimming cut 1 base from V and 6 bases from J; bases unmatched to any gene: 3. The germline V gene has CDR1 SGHTA and CDR2 FQGNSA. As DNA, the CDR3 is TGTGCCAGCAGCTTAGTACCGGGGGGCGAGCAGTACTTC. Amino acids: CASSLVPGGEQYF. Based on the CDR3 plus reference TRBV7-2 and TRBJ2-7, the full variable domain is GAGVSQSPSNKVTEKGKDVELRCDPISGHTALYWYRQSLGQGLEFLIYFQGNSAPDKSGLPSDRFSAERTGGSVSTLTIQRTQQEDSAVYLCASSLVPGGEQYFGPGTRLTVT.

This clone occurred once. The genes are TRBV7-3 and TRBJ2-1; 13 nucleotides align to TRBD2. J was trimmed by 5 bases and V by 6 bases; bases with no gene match: 4. This CDR3 is 15 amino acids long. Germline CDR1 is SGHTA and CDR2 is FQGTGA. In DNA, the CDR3 is TGTGCCAGCAGACAACTAGCGGGGGGGGACAATGAGCAGTTCTTC. Translating gives CASRQLAGGDNEQFF. Full variable domain (outside the CDR3, taken from reference TRBV7-3 and TRBJ2-1): GAGVSQTPSNKVTEKGKYVELRCDPISGHTALYWYRQSLGQGPEFLIYFQGTGAADDSGLPNDRFFAVRPEGSVSTLKIQRTERGDSAVYLCASRQLAGGDNEQFFGPGTRLTVL.

The V and J genes are TRBV5-1 and TRBJ2-6, with D tentatively TRBD2 (6 bases). Germline V CDR1 and CDR2: SGHRS, YFSETQ. CDR3 length equals 17 residues. Trimming took off 0 bases at V and 0 bases at J, with 10 bases between the two ends. CDR3 coding DNA: TGCGCCAGCAGCTTGGAGGGACTGAACTCTGGGGCCAACGTCCTGACTTTC. Encoded protein: CASSLEGLNSGANVLTF.

This chain joins TRBV5-1 and TRBJ2-7, with TRBD2 matching over 7 bases. V lost 4 bases, J lost 2 bases, and 9 bases stayed unmatched. The CDR3 runs to 15 residues. The V gene's germline CDR1 is SGHRS and CDR2 YFSETQ. This CDR3 is CASSPGGTLTYEQYF. DNA of the CDR3: TGCGCCAGCAGCCCGGGGGGTACTCTAACCTACGAGCAGTACTTC.

The chain joins TRBV18 to TRBJ2-7; tentatively, D is TRBD1 (5 bases). This CDR3 region has 16 residues. Germline V lookup: CDR1 KGHSH, CDR2 LQKENI. Trimming took 4 bases from V and 0 from J, leaving 16 bases between them. The CDR3 here is CASSRQLGAPSYEQYF. CDR3 nucleotides: TGTGCCAGCTCACGTCAGTTAGGGGCCCCCTCCTACGAGCAGTACTTC.

The chain employs TRBV9 and TRBJ1-4; D uncertain. V was cut by 7 bases and J by 5 bases, with 12 bases left in between. Germline V gene data show CDR1 as SGDLS and CDR2 as YYNGEE. The CDR3 has 13 amino acids. Here the CDR3 reads CASSGELNEKLFF. CDR3 DNA: TGTGCCAGCTCTGGAGAGCTAAATGAAAAACTGTTTTTT.

The genes are TRBV11-2 and TRBJ1-5; D is uncertain. CDR1 is SGHAT and CDR2 is FQNNGV in the germline V gene. The V end lost 1 base, the J end lost 0 bases, and 7 bases lay between the germline ends. This CDR3 contains 15 residues. CDR3 loop: CASSLVGGSNQPQHF. The DNA for the CDR3 is TGTGCCAGCAGCTTAGTCGGCGGTAGCAATCAGCCCCAGCATTTT.

This rearrangement joins TRBV27 to TRBJ1-4, with D possibly being TRBD1 (5 bases). Germline V CDR1 and CDR2: MNHEY, SMNVEV (reference sequence). The CDR3 has 14 amino acids. The ends were cut back, 5 bases at V and 6 bases at J, with 13 bases in the middle. CDR3 loop: CASSPLGGDEKLFF. The CDR3 nucleotides read TGTGCCAGCAGTCCCTTGGGAGGGGATGAAAAACTGTTTTTT.

This rearrangement joins TRBV19 to TRBJ2-7; a weak D match, TRBD2 (7 bases). From germline, CDR1 is LNHDA and CDR2 SQIVND (reference sequence). The CDR3 contains 16 residues. The V end was cut by 4 bases, the J end by 3 bases, with 19 bases between. CDR3 in amino acids: CASSNPWAGDYYEQYF. The DNA of the CDR3 is TGTGCCAGTAGTAATCCCTGGGCAGGGGACTACTACGAGCAGTACTTC. The full variable domain, its missing parts supplied by reference TRBV19 and TRBJ2-7, is DGGITQSPKYLFRKEGQNVTLSCEQNLNHDAMYWYRQDPGQGLRLIYYSQIVNDFQKGDIAEGYSVSREKKESFPLTVTSAQKNPTAFYLCASSNPWAGDYYEQYFGPGTRLTVT.

This sequence joins TRBV11-2 and TRBJ2-7; TRBD2 agrees at 7 bases. The CDR3 is made up of 15 amino acids. The germline CDR1 and CDR2 sequences are SGHAT and FQNNGV. V was clipped by 1 base and J by 5 bases; unmatched bases: 8. The CDR3 DNA reads as TGTGCCAGCAGCTTAGCAGTTGGGACTATCCACGAGCAGTACTTC. Translating gives CASSLAVGTIHEQYF.

The chain recombines TRBV19 with TRBJ1-3; D is perhaps TRBD1 (6 bases). V lost 6 bases and J lost 3, with 12 bases in between. CDR3 length: 14 residues. The germline CDR1 and CDR2 sequences are LNHDA and SQIVND (reference sequence). The CDR3 sequence is CASSNRDFGNTIYF. Written as DNA, the CDR3 is TGTGCCAGTAGCAACAGGGATTTTGGAAACACCATATATTTT.

This chain uses TRBV28 with TRBJ1-2, with D possibly matching TRBD1 (6 bases). The V gene's germline CDR1 is MDHEN and CDR2 SYDVKM. The CDR3 is 12 residues long. Trimming took off 11 bases at V and 4 bases at J, with 14 bases between the two ends. In DNA form, the CDR3 reads TGTGCCGTCGGGAGGGGGTTCTATGGCTACACCTTC. Translation gives CAVGRGFYGYTF.

This chain joins TRBV5-1 and TRBJ1-1; unclear D gene. The germline V and J ends were trimmed by 7 bases and 2 bases, with 9 bases remaining between them. In germline, CDR1 is SGHRS, CDR2 YFSETQ. The CDR3 covers 12 residues. This CDR3 is CASGERNTEAFF. The CDR3 DNA follows: TGCGCCAGCGGGGAGCGAAACACTGAAGCTTTCTTT.

The sample holds one count of this clone. CDR3 in amino acids: CASSELWYSSYEQYF. CDR3 nucleotides: TGTGCCAGCAGTGAATTGTGGTACAGCTCCTACGAGCAGTACTTC. The rearrangement joins TRBV2 to TRBJ2-7; D gene unclear. Germline V gene sequence: CDR1 SNHLY, CDR2 FYNNEI. The CDR3 totals 15 residues. The V end lost 2 bases, the J end lost 0 bases, and 11 bases lay between the germline ends.

This chain connects TRBV7-9 to TRBJ2-1; TRBD2 agrees at 7 bases. J gave up 4 bases and V 1 base, and 16 bases lay outside the gene matches. The CDR3 sequence is 19 residues long. CDR1 SEHNR and CDR2 FQNEAQ come from the germline V gene (reference sequence). The CDR3 sequence: CASSLVRGLVGGGYNEQFF. CDR3 DNA: TGTGCCAGCAGCTTAGTCCGCGGGTTAGTGGGGGGAGGGTACAATGAGCAGTTCTTC.

The gene calls are TRBV13 and TRBJ2-3, with no clear D. V was clipped by 0 bases and J by 0 bases, with 7 bases between them. Germline V CDR1 and CDR2: PRHDT, FYEKMQ (reference sequence). There are 15 residues in the CDR3. The CDR3 loop is CASSLGLRSTDTQYF. The CDR3 DNA is TGTGCCAGCAGCTTAGGACTTCGGAGCACAGATACGCAGTATTTT.

The rearrangement joins TRBV9 to TRBJ1-6, with 7 bases lining up with TRBD1. The ends lost 1 base at V and 8 bases at J; junction bases unmatched: 9. This CDR3 has 16 amino acids. Germline V CDR1 and CDR2: SGDLS, YYNGEE. DNA for the CDR3: TGTGCCAGCAGCGTATCAACCGGGACAGACTATTCACCCCTCCACTTT. Protein sequence: CASSVSTGTDYSPLHF.

V gene TRBV4-1 combines with J gene TRBJ2-1; 10 bases fit TRBD2. CDR1 and CDR2 from the germline V gene are MGHRA and YSYEKL. The CDR3 length is 19 residues. V trimming: 1 base; J trimming: 0 bases; junction bases outside the gene matches: 9. The CDR3 protein is CASSQGILAGGSSYNEQFF. Here the CDR3 DNA reads TGCGCCAGCAGCCAAGGGATATTAGCGGGAGGTAGCTCCTACAATGAGCAGTTCTTC.

This clone was seen only once. The rearrangement uses TRBV19 and TRBJ2-4; a possible D gene is TRBD1 (5 bases). Germline CDR1 LNHDA, CDR2 SQIVND (reference sequence). The CDR3 loop spans 16 amino acids. With 3 bases removed from V and 7 bases from J, the gap between germline ends came to 19 bases. The CDR3 bases are TGTGCCAGTAGTATGTGGACAACCGATATAGGGAACATTCAGTACTTC. Its protein product is CASSMWTTDIGNIQYF.

This clone was observed a single time. The J gene is TRBJ2-5, the V gene TRBV5-6; 10 bases align to TRBD1. Germline assignment: CDR1 SGHDT and CDR2 YYEEEE. The CDR3 extends over 16 amino acids. Unmatched junction bases numbered 8, after V lost 4 bases and J lost 2 bases. The CDR3 loop is CASSDTPGQGQETQYF. The CDR3 DNA is TGTGCCAGCAGCGATACACCGGGACAGGGGCAAGAGACCCAGTACTTC.

The chain links TRBV13 to TRBJ1-1; D perhaps matches TRBD1 (5 bases). The CDR3 is 14 residues long. The ends were cut back, 5 bases at V and 0 bases at J, with 10 bases in the middle. CDR1 is PRHDT, CDR2 FYEKMQ, per germline (reference sequence). The CDR3 region has the DNA TGTGCCAGCAGCACCCGGGACTTGAACACTGAAGCTTTCTTT. This codes for CASSTRDLNTEAFF.

As DNA, the CDR3 is TGTGCCAGCAGCCAATCTAGCGGGGCCCTAGAGCAGTACTTC. Encoded protein: CASSQSSGALEQYF. J is TRBJ2-7 and V is TRBV5-4; 9 bases agree with TRBD2. V trimming: 4 bases; J trimming: 7 bases; junction bases outside the gene matches: 9. The CDR3 contains 14 residues. Germline lookup yields CDR1 SGHNT and CDR2 YYREEE (reference sequence).

The chain links TRBV7-2 to TRBJ1-6, with D possibly being TRBD1 (5 bases). The CDR3 contains 13 residues. Trimming cost V 1 base and J 8 bases, with 6 bases left between them. Looked up from germline, CDR1 is SGHTA and CDR2 is FQGNSA. The CDR3: CASSLDRHSPLHF. The CDR3 DNA reads TGTGCCAGCAGCTTAGACAGGCATTCACCCCTCCACTTT.

CDR3 DNA: TGTGCCAGCAGTGAAGCTAGCGCGCTTAACAATGAGCAGTTCTTC. Its translation: CASSEASALNNEQFF. The J gene is TRBJ2-1, the V gene TRBV2; D might be TRBD2 (5 bases). This CDR3 region has 15 residues. Germline V gene sequence: CDR1 SNHLY, CDR2 FYNNEI. Trimming stripped 0 bases from V and 5 bases from J, with 11 bases between.

The chain uses TRBV11-2 and TRBJ2-7; 9 nucleotides agree with TRBD1. Germline CDR1 SGHAT, CDR2 FQNNGV. CDR3 length equals 16 residues. Trimming at V came to 8 bases and at J to 5 bases, leaving 16 bases not matched to a gene. The CDR3 DNA follows: TGTGCCAGCCTGGGGAGAAAAGGGACAGGGTTCAACGAGCAGTACTTC. This gives the protein CASLGRKGTGFNEQYF.

The chain combines TRBV7-9 with TRBJ1-1; D is possibly TRBD1 (5 bases). The length of the CDR3 is 14 residues. Germline assignment: CDR1 SEHNR and CDR2 FQNEAQ (reference sequence). Trimming left V 0 bases short and J 8 bases short, with 13 bases between. CDR3 loop: CASSLASGGWEAFF. The DNA for the CDR3 is TGTGCCAGCAGCTTAGCGAGCGGGGGATGGGAAGCTTTCTTT.

J is TRBJ2-7 and V is TRBV7-9, with D possibly matching TRBD2 (6 bases). Trimming left V 5 bases short and J 0 bases short, with 20 bases between. The CDR3 has 17 residues. Germline CDR1 is SEHNR and CDR2 is FQNEAQ (reference sequence). Here the CDR3 DNA reads TGTGCCAGCAGCGCCCGGGGGTCCCAGTTCGGCTCCTACGAGCAGTACTTC. This gives the protein CASSARGSQFGSYEQYF.

The rearrangement joins TRBV5-4 to TRBJ1-2, with D perhaps TRBD1 (6 bases). Looked up from germline, CDR1 is SGHNT and CDR2 is YYREEE (reference sequence). The CDR3 runs to 17 residues. Trimming pared 4 bases from V and 4 bases from J, leaving 23 bases between. This CDR3 reads CASSPGNLGQRGYGYTF. The CDR3, as DNA: TGTGCCAGCAGCCCGGGCAATCTCGGACAGAGAGGCTATGGCTACACCTTC.

The chain is built from TRBV7-8 and TRBJ1-5, with TRBD1 identical over 12 bases. The germline CDR1 and CDR2 sequences are SGHVS and FQNEAQ. The CDR3 runs 18 residues. Germline trimming cut 5 bases from V and 0 bases from J; bases unmatched to any gene: 8. The chain's CDR3 is CASSPGTGGPYSNQPQHF. The CDR3 region has the DNA TGTGCCAGCAGCCCGGGGACAGGGGGCCCTTATAGCAATCAGCCCCAGCATTTT.

This chain uses TRBV7-9 with TRBJ2-3; 10 nucleotides line up with TRBD1. This CDR3 comprises 14 residues. Germline V lookup: CDR1 SEHNR, CDR2 FQNEAQ (reference sequence). J gave up 4 bases and V 5 bases, and 3 bases lay outside the gene matches. The CDR3 coding sequence is TGTGCCAGCAGCCGGGACAGGGGTGCAGATACGCAGTATTTT. Its translation: CASSRDRGADTQYF.